The 25 T cell receptor beta chains reported below all come from one sample, sequenced in a study of patients and donors after allogeneic stem cell transplantation (TCRdb year 2020). Libraries were built with RT-PCR. TCRdb names NextSeq 550 as the instrument used. TCRdb's own reprocessing of the public reads used fastp at Q25 and MiXCR and kept productive beta chains. Identical CDR3 protein sequences are pooled into one entry, listed with their most common genes and DNA. The table for this sample lists roughly 230,000 distinct CDR3 sequences; 12% to 15% of them were counted only once. About 9.9% of the sample is taken by the ten largest. The sample consisted of blood, either unsorted or a sorted T cell fraction (not recorded which). All receptors derive from a human donor who was either an allogeneic HSCT recipient or a stem cell or donor lymphocyte infusion donor (not recorded which). It is not recorded whose cells these are; they may come from a transplant donor.

This chain uses TRBV5-4 with TRBJ2-1; the match to TRBD1 covers 11 bases. The CDR3 is 16 amino acids. Germline CDR1 and CDR2: SGHNT and YYREEE (reference sequence). After removal of 3 bases from V and 6 bases from J, the junction contained 8 bases not matched to a gene. CDR3: CASSSSGQGALNEQFF. CDR3 in DNA: TGTGCCAGCAGCTCCTCAGGACAGGGGGCCCTCAATGAGCAGTTCTTC.

This chain joins TRBV12-3 or TRBV12-4 and TRBJ1-6; TRBD1 matches 7 bases. The V and J ends lost 4 bases and 15 bases, in that order; junction bases with no gene match: 9. The CDR3 is made up of 13 amino acids. CDR3 loop: CASSYPTGRGLHF. CDR3 nucleotides: TGTGCCAGCAGTTACCCGACAGGGCGGGGCCTCCACTTT.

This chain uses TRBV6-1 with TRBJ1-3, with D possibly matching TRBD1 (5 bases). Trimming cost V 4 bases and J 1 base, with 8 bases left between them. The length of the CDR3 is 14 residues. Germline V lookup: CDR1 MNHNS, CDR2 SASEGT. The CDR3 is CASSGGLSGNTIYF. As DNA, the CDR3 is TGTGCCAGCAGTGGGGGGTTATCTGGAAACACCATATATTTT.

The chain uses TRBV18 and TRBJ1-2, with 9 bases fitting TRBD1. Germline V gene sequence: CDR1 KGHSH, CDR2 LQKENI. Trimming took 3 bases from V and 6 from J; bases not matched to a gene: 8. This CDR3 comprises 15 residues. As DNA, the CDR3 is TGTGCCAGCTCACCTCGGGACAGGGCCCTTAATGGCTACACCTTC. Amino acid sequence: CASSPRDRALNGYTF.

DNA of the CDR3: TGCGCCAGCAGCATCGCCACGGGATTGGGCTCCTACGAGCAGTACTTC. It specifies CASSIATGLGSYEQYF. This chain joins TRBV5-1 and TRBJ2-7; TRBD2 is a possible D gene (5 bases). In germline, CDR1 is SGHRS, CDR2 YFSETQ. V lost 4 bases, J lost 0 bases, and 17 bases lay in between. This CDR3 contains 16 residues. Variable domain in full (rest from reference TRBV5-1 and TRBJ2-7): KAGVTQTPRYLIKTRGQQVTLSCSPISGHRSVSWYQQTPGQGLQFLFEYFSETQRNKGNFPGRFSGRQFSNSRSEMNVSTLELGDSALYLCASSIATGLGSYEQYFGPGTRLTVT.

This clonotype was seen only a few times. The chain combines TRBV7-2 with TRBJ2-7; D might be TRBD1 (6 bases). This CDR3 has 14 amino acids. V gave up 2 bases and J gave up 1 base, with 9 bases separating them. The germline V gene encodes CDR1 SGHTA and CDR2 FQGNSA. The CDR3 spells CASSLQDRSYEQYF. The CDR3 DNA reads as TGTGCCAGCAGCTTACAGGACAGATCCTACGAGCAGTACTTC.

This clonotype was observed a few times. The chain joins TRBV12-3 or TRBV12-4 to TRBJ1-4, with 7 positions matching TRBD1. This CDR3 comprises 15 residues. The ends lost 1 base at V and 6 bases at J; junction bases unmatched: 5. In DNA, the CDR3 is TGTGCCAGCAGTTTAGGCGACAGGGTGCATGAAAAACTGTTTTTT. Its protein product is CASSLGDRVHEKLFF.

This clonotype was seen repeatedly, ten times or more. J is TRBJ2-5 and V is TRBV10-3, with 13 bases identical to TRBD2. This CDR3 contains 13 residues. With 10 bases clipped from V and 8 bases from J, the junction kept 7 bases outside the gene matches. Germline loops: CDR1 ENHRY, CDR2 SYGVKD. The CDR3 DNA is TGTGCCACCGGGACTAGCGGGGCGTCAACCCAGTACTTC. Residues: CATGTSGASTQYF.

This clonotype appeared a few times. The V and J genes are TRBV5-1 and TRBJ2-2; TRBD2 matches 11 bases. The germline gives CDR1 SGHRS, CDR2 YFSETQ. After removal of 2 bases from V and 1 base from J, the junction contained 1 base not matched to a gene. This CDR3 spans 16 amino acids. CDR3 amino acids: CASSFLAGGNTGELFF. The CDR3 nucleotides read TGCGCCAGCAGCTTCCTAGCGGGAGGGAACACCGGGGAGCTGTTTTTT.

This clonotype was counted many times. The chain has TRBV20-1 and TRBJ2-1, with 9 bases matching TRBD2. CDR3 length: 16 residues. The junction had 4 bases not matched to a gene; V was cut back by 0 bases and J by 1 base. Germline V gene sequence: CDR1 DFQATT, CDR2 SNEGSKA (reference sequence). CDR3 sequence: CSARDFLAGSYNEQFF. The CDR3 DNA follows: TGCAGTGCTAGAGATTTCCTAGCGGGATCCTACAATGAGCAGTTCTTC.

This clonotype was counted only a few times. The chain couples TRBV7-2 to TRBJ2-5; no definite D call. CDR1 is SGHTA, CDR2 FQGNSA, per germline. The CDR3 has 14 amino acids. Trimming cost V 3 bases and J 2 bases, with 10 bases left between them. The CDR3 region has the DNA TGTGCCAGCAGCTTCCCGGACCTTCAAGAGACCCAGTACTTC. Translation: CASSFPDLQETQYF.

This clonotype was observed many times. The genes are TRBV5-5 and TRBJ1-1; no reliable D call. Germline V gene lookup returns CDR1 SGHKS and CDR2 YYEKEE (reference sequence). V dropped 5 bases and J dropped 7 bases, with 21 bases sitting between them. The length of the CDR3 is 15 residues. The CDR3 sequence: CASSPHLSDSVEAFF. CDR3 in DNA: TGTGCCAGCAGTCCGCATCTTTCGGATTCAGTTGAAGCTTTCTTT.

This clonotype appeared many times. The CDR3 sequence: CASSLGTGTQHF. DNA of the CDR3: TGTGCCAGCAGCTTAGGGACCGGGACCCAGCATTTT. The chain has TRBV7-2 and TRBJ1-5; no firm D call. V was shortened by 1 base and J by 11 bases, with 9 bases between the two germline ends. Germline V gene data show CDR1 as SGHTA and CDR2 as FQGNSA. The CDR3 length is 12 residues. Together with reference TRBV7-2 and TRBJ1-5, the CDR3 gives the full variable domain: GAGVSQSPSNKVTEKGKDVELRCDPISGHTALYWYRQSLGQGLEFLIYFQGNSAPDKSGLPSDRFSAERTGGSVSTLTIQRTQQEDSAVYLCASSLGTGTQHFGDGTRLSIL.

This chain links TRBV18 with TRBJ2-2; a possible D gene is TRBD2 (5 bases). Germline values: CDR1 KGHSH, CDR2 LQKENI. V was cut by 3 bases and J by 8 bases, with 10 bases left in between. CDR3 size: 13 residues. The CDR3, as DNA: TGTGCCAGCTCACCGGACTCCAAAGGGGAGCTGTTTTTT. This sequence encodes CASSPDSKGELFF.

At least ten counts were recorded for this clonotype. This chain connects TRBV9 to TRBJ1-6; 9 bases agree with TRBD1. There are 13 residues in the CDR3. Germline values: CDR1 SGDLS, CDR2 YYNGEE. Trimming took 4 bases from V and 8 from J; bases not matched to a gene: 1. The DNA of the CDR3 is TGTGCCAGCAGCTGGACAGGGGATTCACCCCTCCACTTT. Translating gives CASSWTGDSPLHF.

The chain uses TRBV3-1 and TRBJ2-7; D possibly corresponds to TRBD2 (5 bases). V was cut by 8 bases and J by 6 bases, with 11 bases left in between. The CDR3 covers 11 residues. Germline V gene sequence: CDR1 LGHDT, CDR2 YNNKEL (reference sequence). CDR3 amino acids: CASERGFEQYF. DNA of the CDR3: TGTGCCAGCGAACGAGGGTTCGAGCAGTACTTC.

The chain has TRBV18 and TRBJ2-1; D gene ambiguous. This CDR3 region has 14 residues. Germline values: CDR1 KGHSH, CDR2 LQKENI. Trimming took 4 bases from V and 3 from J, leaving 10 bases between them. The DNA of the CDR3 is TGTGCCAGCTCACTTGACAAGATCTACAATGAGCAGTTCTTC. Its protein product is CASSLDKIYNEQFF.

A few counts support this clonotype. The chain employs TRBV2 and TRBJ2-7, with D tentatively TRBD1 (6 bases). Germline CDR1 reads SNHLY; CDR2 reads FYNNEI. V lost 6 bases and J lost 0, with 12 bases in between. The CDR3 sequence is 14 residues long. The CDR3 reads CASSRDIISYEQYF. The CDR3, as DNA: TGTGCCAGCAGCCGGGACATCATCTCCTACGAGCAGTACTTC.

This clonotype has more than one count but fewer than ten. The rearrangement links TRBV3-1 to TRBJ2-7; 8 positions agree with TRBD2. Germline CDR1 and CDR2: LGHDT and YNNKEL (reference sequence). The V segment lost 1 base and the J segment 4 bases; nucleotides outside the gene matches: 3. The CDR3 extends over 14 amino acids. CDR3 sequence reads: CASSQGSGVYEQYF. The CDR3 DNA sequence: TGTGCCAGCAGCCAAGGTAGCGGGGTGTACGAGCAGTACTTC.

This clonotype has ten or more counts. This chain uses TRBV25-1 with TRBJ1-3; D is undetermined. CDR3 size: 15 residues. Germline CDR1 reads MGHDK; CDR2 reads SYGVNS. V was shortened by 3 bases and J by 9 bases, with 18 bases between the two germline ends. In nucleotides, the CDR3 is TGTGCCAGCAGTGACCTGACTGGCTCACGGAGCACCATATATTTT. Protein sequence: CASSDLTGSRSTIYF.

At least ten counts were recorded for this clonotype. This sequence joins TRBV20-1 and TRBJ2-3; D remains ambiguous. The germline gives CDR1 DFQATT, CDR2 SNEGSKA (reference sequence). V lost 6 bases and J lost 5, with 18 bases in between. The CDR3 consists of 14 residues. The CDR3 reads CSATREGSIDTQYF. The CDR3 nucleotides read TGCAGTGCGACACGTGAAGGGTCAATAGATACGCAGTATTTT.

This clonotype was picked up many times. The V and J genes are TRBV20-1 and TRBJ1-2, with 9 bases fitting TRBD1. The CDR3 consists of 12 residues. Unmatched junction bases numbered 0, after V lost 3 bases and J lost 4 bases. In germline, CDR1 is DFQATT, CDR2 SNEGSKA (reference sequence). CDR3 in DNA: TGCAGTGCTAGGACAGGGGGCTATGGCTACACCTTC. Translating gives CSARTGGYGYTF.

This clonotype has ten or more counts. V is TRBV20-1 and J is TRBJ2-7; 11 bases are shared with TRBD2. Trimming cost V 1 base and J 2 bases; bases outside gene matches: 16. CDR1 and CDR2 (germline): DFQATT, SNEGSKA (reference sequence). CDR3 length: 19 residues. As DNA, the CDR3 is TGCAGTGCTAGAGCCCCAGGGGCTAGCGGGAGGCCCCAGGCCTACGAGCAGTACTTC. Protein: CSARAPGASGRPQAYEQYF.

The sample holds many counts of this clonotype. The chain carries TRBV7-2 and TRBJ2-7; 9 nucleotides line up with TRBD2. V was clipped by 5 bases and J by 4 bases; unmatched bases: 9. CDR1 and CDR2 (germline): SGHTA, FQGNSA. The length of the CDR3 is 15 residues. CDR3 residues: CASSPTASGEYEQYF. CDR3 in DNA: TGTGCCAGCAGCCCTACGGCTAGCGGGGAGTACGAGCAGTACTTC.

This clonotype was detected a few times. The chain combines TRBV5-1 with TRBJ1-1; D is uncertain. Germline V CDR1 and CDR2: SGHRS, YFSETQ. This CDR3 is 13 amino acids long. Trimming took off 0 bases at V and 7 bases at J, with 10 bases between the two ends. The CDR3 DNA reads as TGCGCCAGCAGCTTGGTCTTGTCGGGTGAAGCTTTCTTT. Its protein is CASSLVLSGEAFF.